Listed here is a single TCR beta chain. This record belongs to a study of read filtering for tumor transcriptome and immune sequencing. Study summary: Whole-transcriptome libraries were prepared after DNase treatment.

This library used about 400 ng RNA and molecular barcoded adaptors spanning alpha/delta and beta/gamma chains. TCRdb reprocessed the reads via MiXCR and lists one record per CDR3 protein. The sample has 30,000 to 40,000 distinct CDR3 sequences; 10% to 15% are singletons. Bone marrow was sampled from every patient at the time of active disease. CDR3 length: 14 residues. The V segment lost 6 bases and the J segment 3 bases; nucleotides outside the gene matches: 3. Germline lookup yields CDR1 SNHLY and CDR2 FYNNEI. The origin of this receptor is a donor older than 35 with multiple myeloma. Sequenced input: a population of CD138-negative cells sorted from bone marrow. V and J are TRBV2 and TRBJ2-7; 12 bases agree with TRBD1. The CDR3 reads CASRGTGGNYEQYF. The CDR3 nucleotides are TGTGCCAGCAGAGGGACAGGGGGCAACTACGAGCAGTACTTC.